These 7 T cell receptor beta chains were sequenced from one sample in a study of T cells in Graves' hyperthyroidism and ophthalmopathy. What was amplified from RNA transcripts were TCR beta CDR3 regions. HTBI primers were used for first-round RT-PCR of the TCR CDR3. MiXCR, applied by TCRdb to the multiplex PCR reads, yields one record per CDR3 protein. The table includes some 320,000 distinct CDR3 sequences, roughly an eighth detected once. Sequencing used blood. All receptors derive from a woman in her thirties or forties with Graves' ophthalmopathy.

This clonotype was counted ten times or more. The chain recombines TRBV6-2 or TRBV6-3 with TRBJ1-3; D is uncertain. Trimming pared 0 bases from V and 4 bases from J, leaving 10 bases between. The CDR3 spans 15 residues. Germline V gene lookup returns CDR1 MNHEY and CDR2 SVGEGT. The CDR3 nucleotides are TGTGCCAGCAGTTACTCGAGAGGATCCGGAAACACCATATATTTT. This sequence encodes CASSYSRGSGNTIYF.

This clonotype appeared many times. V and J are TRBV18 and TRBJ1-4; D might be TRBD1 (6 bases). V lost 6 bases and J lost 4, with 9 bases in between. The germline V gene has CDR1 KGHSH and CDR2 LQKENI. The CDR3 is made up of 13 amino acids. The CDR3 nucleotides are TGTGCCAGCTCTACAGGGATTAATGAAAAACTGTTTTTT. Translation: CASSTGINEKLFF. Supplemented by reference TRBV18 and TRBJ1-4, the full variable domain reads NAGVMQNPRHLVRRRGQEARLRCSPMKGHSHVYWYRQLPEEGLKFMVYLQKENIIDESGMPKERFSAEFPKEGPSILRIQQVVRGDSAAYFCASSTGINEKLFFGSGTQLSVL.

The chain uses TRBV29-1 and TRBJ2-7; 10 bases fit TRBD1. This CDR3 comprises 13 residues. Germline loops: CDR1 SQVTM, CDR2 ANQGSEA. CDR3 residues: CSVPGTGVYEQYF. As DNA, the CDR3 is TGCAGTGTTCCGGGGACAGGGGTCTACGAGCAGTACTTC.

The chain joins TRBV5-4 to TRBJ1-2; D remains ambiguous. Trimming shortened V by 4 bases and J by 5 bases, and 18 bases separated the two germline ends. Germline lookup yields CDR1 SGHNT and CDR2 YYREEE (reference sequence). The length of the CDR3 is 15 residues. The DNA for the CDR3 is TGTGCCAGCAGCACCCCCTTGGAGGGCGGGTATGGCTACACCTTC. Translated, it gives CASSTPLEGGYGYTF. The full variable domain, rest sourced from reference TRBV5-4 and TRBJ1-2, is ETGVTQSPTHLIKTRGQQVTLRCSSQSGHNTVSWYQQALGQGPQFIFQYYREEENGRGNFPPRFSGLQFPNYSSELNVNALELDDSALYLCASSTPLEGGYGYTFGSGTRLTVV.

At least ten counts were recorded for this clonotype. The chain is built from TRBV13 and TRBJ2-7, with D possibly TRBD1 on 6 matching bases. CDR1 and CDR2 from the germline V gene are PRHDT and FYEKMQ (reference sequence). Trimming removed 5 bases at V and 2 bases at J, with 13 bases between. CDR3 length: 14 amino acids. The CDR3 spells CASSTPGHPYEQYF. CDR3 coding DNA: TGTGCCAGCAGCACCCCGGGACACCCCTACGAGCAGTACTTC.

The chain links TRBV18 to TRBJ2-3, with TRBD1 matching 9 bases. Per the germline V gene, CDR1 is KGHSH and CDR2 is LQKENI. Germline trimming cut 3 bases from V and 4 bases from J; bases unmatched to any gene: 5. This CDR3 has 15 amino acids. The CDR3 reads CASSPGQGRADTQYF. CDR3 DNA sequence: TGTGCCAGCTCACCCGGACAGGGGCGCGCAGATACGCAGTATTTT. The full variable domain, its missing parts supplied by reference TRBV18 and TRBJ2-3, is NAGVMQNPRHLVRRRGQEARLRCSPMKGHSHVYWYRQLPEEGLKFMVYLQKENIIDESGMPKERFSAEFPKEGPSILRIQQVVRGDSAAYFCASSPGQGRADTQYFGPGTRLTVL.

This clonotype was counted a few times. The chain links TRBV5-8 to TRBJ1-1, with D perhaps matching TRBD1 (5 bases). CDR3 length: 15 residues. The germline V and J ends were trimmed by 4 bases and 3 bases, with 16 bases remaining between them. Germline CDR1 and CDR2: SGHTS and YDEGEE. The CDR3 reads CASSRSLGRDTEAFF. CDR3 sequence (DNA): TGTGCCAGCAGCCGAAGTCTGGGGCGGGACACTGAAGCTTTCTTT.